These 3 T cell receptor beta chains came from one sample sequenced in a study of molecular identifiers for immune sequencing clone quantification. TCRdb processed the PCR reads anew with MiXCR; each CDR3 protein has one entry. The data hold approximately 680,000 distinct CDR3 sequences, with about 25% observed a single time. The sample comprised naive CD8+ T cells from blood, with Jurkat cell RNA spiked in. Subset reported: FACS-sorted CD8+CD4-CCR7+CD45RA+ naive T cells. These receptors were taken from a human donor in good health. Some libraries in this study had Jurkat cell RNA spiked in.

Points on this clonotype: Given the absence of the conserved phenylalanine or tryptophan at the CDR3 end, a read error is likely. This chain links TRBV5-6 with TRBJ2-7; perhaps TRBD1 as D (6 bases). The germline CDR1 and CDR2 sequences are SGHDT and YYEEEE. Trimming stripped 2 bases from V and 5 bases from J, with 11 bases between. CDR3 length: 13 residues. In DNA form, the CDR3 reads TGTGCCAGCAGCTTTTCCACAGGGCACGAGCAGTACTCC. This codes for CASSFSTGHEQYS.

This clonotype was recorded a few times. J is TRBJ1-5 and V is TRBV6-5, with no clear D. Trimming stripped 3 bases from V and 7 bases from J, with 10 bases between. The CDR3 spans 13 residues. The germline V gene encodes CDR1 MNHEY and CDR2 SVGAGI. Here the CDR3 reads CASSYGSGQPQHF. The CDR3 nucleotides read TGTGCCAGCAGTTATGGCAGCGGACAGCCCCAGCATTTT.

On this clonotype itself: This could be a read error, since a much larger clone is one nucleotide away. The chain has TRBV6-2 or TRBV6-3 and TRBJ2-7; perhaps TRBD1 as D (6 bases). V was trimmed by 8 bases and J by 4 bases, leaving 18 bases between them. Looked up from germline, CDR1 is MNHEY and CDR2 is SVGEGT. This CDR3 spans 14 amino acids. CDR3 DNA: TGTGCCAGCTACAGGGAGCCCACGAGATACGAGCAGTACTTC. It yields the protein CASYREPTRYEQYF.